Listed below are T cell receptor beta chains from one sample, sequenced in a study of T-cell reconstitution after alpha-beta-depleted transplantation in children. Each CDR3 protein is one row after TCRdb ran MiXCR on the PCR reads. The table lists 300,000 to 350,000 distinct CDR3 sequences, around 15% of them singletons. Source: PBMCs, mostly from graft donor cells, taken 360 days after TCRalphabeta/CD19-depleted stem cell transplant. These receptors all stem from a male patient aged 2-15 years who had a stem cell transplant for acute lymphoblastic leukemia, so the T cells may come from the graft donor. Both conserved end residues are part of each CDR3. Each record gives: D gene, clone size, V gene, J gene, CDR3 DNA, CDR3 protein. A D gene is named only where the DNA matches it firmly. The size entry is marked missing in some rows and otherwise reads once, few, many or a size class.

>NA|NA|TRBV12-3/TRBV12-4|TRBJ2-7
TGTGCCAGCAGTTTGGGGGGCGGGCAGTACTTC
CASSLGGGQYF
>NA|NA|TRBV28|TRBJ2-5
TGTGCCAGCAGTTTATGGGGCGGAGAGACCCAGTACTTC
CASSLWGGETQYF
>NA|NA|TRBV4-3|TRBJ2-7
TGCGCCAGCAGCCAAGATGGCATATCGGGTGGTTGGTCCTACGAGCAGTACTTC
CASSQDGISGGWSYEQYF
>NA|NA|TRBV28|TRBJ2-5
TGTGCCAGCAGTTCCCCTCTCCTAGCGAAGGCGCAAGAGACCCAGTACTTC
CASSSPLLAKAQETQYF
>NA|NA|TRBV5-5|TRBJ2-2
TGTGCCAGCAGCTGGGGGGAGGCCGGGGAGCTGTTTTTT
CASSWGEAGELFF
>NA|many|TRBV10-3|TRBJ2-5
TGTGCCACCATGCAGGGGGGTGCGACCCAGTACTTC
CATMQGGATQYF
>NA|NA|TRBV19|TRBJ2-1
TGTGCCAGTAGTATAAGGTCCGGGTACAATGAGCAGTTCTTC
CASSIRSGYNEQFF
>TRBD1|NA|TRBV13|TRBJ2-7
TGTGCCAGCAGCTCCGGGGACAGGGCGTACGAGCAGTACTTC
CASSSGDRAYEQYF
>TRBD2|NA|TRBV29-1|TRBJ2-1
TGCAGCGTTAAGGGACTAGAATATTACAATGAGCAGTTCTTC
CSVKGLEYYNEQFF
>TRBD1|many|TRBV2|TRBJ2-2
TGTGCCTTCAGTCACGTAGAGGGGACAGGGGTTTTCACCGGGGAGCTGTTTTTT
CAFSHVEGTGVFTGELFF
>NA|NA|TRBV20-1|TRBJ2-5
TGCAGTGCTAGATGGGGCGGCACGGGGACCCAGTACTTC
CSARWGGTGTQYF
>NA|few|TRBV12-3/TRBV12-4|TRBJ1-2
TGTGTCTCTGGGGAAGTTAACTATGGCTACACCTTC
CVSGEVNYGYTF
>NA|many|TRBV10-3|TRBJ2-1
TGTGCCATCAGTGAGGACCCTACAGGAAGGTACAATGAGCAGTTCTTC
CAISEDPTGRYNEQFF
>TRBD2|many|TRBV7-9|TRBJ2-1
TGTGCCAGCAGCCCCACTAGCGGGAGACAACACAATGAGCAGTTCTTC
CASSPTSGRQHNEQFF
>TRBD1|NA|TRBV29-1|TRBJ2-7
TGCAGCGCCAACTACGGGACAGGGGGTCCCTACGAGCAGTACTTC
CSANYGTGGPYEQYF
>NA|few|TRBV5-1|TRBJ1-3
TGCGCCAGCAGCTCCGACCCTGGGAGCGGAAACACCATATATTTT
CASSSDPGSGNTIYF
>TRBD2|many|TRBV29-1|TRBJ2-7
TGCAGCGTTGTCGGCGGGAGTGACCCCTACGAGCAGTACTTC
CSVVGGSDPYEQYF
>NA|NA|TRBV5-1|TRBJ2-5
TGCGCCAGCAGCTTCCAGCCGGGACGGCAAGAGACCCAGTACTTC
CASSFQPGRQETQYF
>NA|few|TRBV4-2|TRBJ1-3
TGTGCCAGCAGCCAAGATCGCGCAGCCGGAAACACCATATATTTT
CASSQDRAAGNTIYF
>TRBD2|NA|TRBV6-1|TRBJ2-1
TGTGCCAGCAGGACGCGACCCGGGACTAGCGGGTACAATGAGCAGTTCTTC
CASRTRPGTSGYNEQFF
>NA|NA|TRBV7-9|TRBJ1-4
TGTGCCAGCAGCCCACAGGACGGGCCCGGGATTTTT
CASSPQDGPGIF
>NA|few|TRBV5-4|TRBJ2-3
TGTGCCAGCAGCTTGGTTGGGCGGAACGCCCCAGATACGCAGTATTTT
CASSLVGRNAPDTQYF
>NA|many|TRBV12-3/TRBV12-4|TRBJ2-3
TGTGCCAGCAGTTTAGGAGGAGAGACAGATACGCAGTATTTT
CASSLGGETDTQYF
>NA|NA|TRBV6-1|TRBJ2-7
TGTGCCAGCAGTGAAAATCCGGGACGGCTCTACGAGCAGTACTTC
CASSENPGRLYEQYF
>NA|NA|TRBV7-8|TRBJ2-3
TGTGCCAGCAGCTTACAGATCTTCGGAGGGGCATCTAGCACAGATACGCAGTATTTT
CASSLQIFGGASSTDTQYF
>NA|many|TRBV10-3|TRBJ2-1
TGTGCCATCAACCCCCGGGGCAACCTGGCATACAATGAGCAGTTCTTC
CAINPRGNLAYNEQFF
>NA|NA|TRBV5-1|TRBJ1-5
TGCGCCAGCAGCCCGGAGGGGGGTGCGGGGTTTAATCAGCCCCAGCATTTT
CASSPEGGAGFNQPQHF
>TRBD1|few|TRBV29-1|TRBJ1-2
TGCAGCGTTACGACGATCGACAGGGGGGACTATGGCTACACCTTC
CSVTTIDRGDYGYTF
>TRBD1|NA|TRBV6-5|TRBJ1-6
TGTGCCAGCAGTTCGATCGACAGGGAGGGATCACCCCTCCACTTT
CASSSIDREGSPLHF
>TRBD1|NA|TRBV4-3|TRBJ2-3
TGCGCCAGCAGCCAAGTTCTCAGGGGGTCAGGCACAGATACGCAGTATTTT
CASSQVLRGSGTDTQYF
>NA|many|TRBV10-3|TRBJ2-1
TGTGCCATCAGTGGCCTAAGGCAGGACAATGAGCAGTTCTTC
CAISGLRQDNEQFF
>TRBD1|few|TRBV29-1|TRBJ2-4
TGCAGCGGATCCGGGACAGGGGACGGAAACATTCAGTACTTC
CSGSGTGDGNIQYF
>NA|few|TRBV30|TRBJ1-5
TGTGCCTGGAGCTGGGATAATAGCAATCAGCCCCAGCATTTT
CAWSWDNSNQPQHF
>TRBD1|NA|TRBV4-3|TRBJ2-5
TGCGCCAGCAGCCAAGAGGGGACAGGGGTGGGGACCCAGTACTTC
CASSQEGTGVGTQYF
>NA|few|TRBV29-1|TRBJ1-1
TGCAGCGTAGGGGACACTGAAGCTTTCTTT
CSVGDTEAFF
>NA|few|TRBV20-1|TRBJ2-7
TGCAGTGCTAGTATCGGACTACCCTACGAGCAGTACTTC
CSASIGLPYEQYF
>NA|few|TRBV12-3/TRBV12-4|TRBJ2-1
TGTGCCAGCAGTGGCGGGACTCCCAATGAGCAGTTCTTC
CASSGGTPNEQFF
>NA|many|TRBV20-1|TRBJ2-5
TGCAGTGCTCTGCCCCCTTTTAGACAGGACCTCCAAGAGACCCAGTACTTC
CSALPPFRQDLQETQYF
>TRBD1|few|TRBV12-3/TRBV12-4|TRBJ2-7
TGTGCCAGCAGTCCCTGGACAGGGGCCTACGAGCAGTACTTC
CASSPWTGAYEQYF
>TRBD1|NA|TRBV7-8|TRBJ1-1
TGTGCCAGCAGCGCACCACCCCGAACAGGGGGCACAGCTTTCTTT
CASSAPPRTGGTAFF
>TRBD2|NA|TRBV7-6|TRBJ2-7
TGTGCCAGCAGCTTAGGATCCAGCGGGAGGACCTACGAGCAGTACTTC
CASSLGSSGRTYEQYF
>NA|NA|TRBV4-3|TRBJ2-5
TGCGCCAGCAGCCAAGCGGCGCGGGTTAGAGAGACCCAGTACTTC
CASSQAARVRETQYF
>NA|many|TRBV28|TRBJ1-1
TGTGCCAGCACTTCTTGGGCAACTGAAGCTTTCTTT
CASTSWATEAFF
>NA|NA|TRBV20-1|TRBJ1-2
TGCAGTGCTAGAGATTCGGGACAACTCTATGGCTACACCTTC
CSARDSGQLYGYTF
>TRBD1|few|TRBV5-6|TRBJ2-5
TGTGCCAGCAGGGTGGGACAGTCCCAAGAGACCCAGTACTTC
CASRVGQSQETQYF
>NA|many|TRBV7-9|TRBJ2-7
TGTGCCAGCAGCTTGTATACCTCCTACGAGCAGTACTTC
CASSLYTSYEQYF
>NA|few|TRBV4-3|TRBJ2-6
TGCGCCAGCAGCCAAGCCCAAGGTCCGAACACTCTCGGCGTCCTGACTTTC
CASSQAQGPNTLGVLTF
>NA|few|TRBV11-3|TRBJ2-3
TGTGCCAGCAGCTTAGGTGACAGCACAGATACGCAGTATTTT
CASSLGDSTDTQYF
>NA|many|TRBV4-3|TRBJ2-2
TGCGCCAGCAGCCAAGATCGCCCTGGGGGGGAGCTGTTTTTT
CASSQDRPGGELFF
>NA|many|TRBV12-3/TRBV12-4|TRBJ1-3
TGTGCCAGCAGTTTAGTCCGAAAAACTCCCTCTGGAAACACCATATATTTT
CASSLVRKTPSGNTIYF
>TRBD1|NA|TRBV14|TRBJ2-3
TGTGCCAGCAGCCAACGACAGGGGACCCGACGCACAGATACGCAGTATTTT
CASSQRQGTRRTDTQYF